A single sample gave rise to the 21 T cell receptor beta chains below, sequenced in a study of blood T cell repertoires in COVID-19. The protocol was immunoSEQ multiplex PCR, while the TCRdb copy is restricted to in-frame clones and leaves out a portion. The sample shows a few hundred thousand clones, less than 90% of them seen only once. Sequencing was performed on PBMCs or T cells enriched from blood (not recorded which). The receptors were gathered from a woman between 50 and 59 years old in a cohort exposed to, infected with or recovered from COVID-19 (not recorded which).

In this sample, this clone turned up a few times. This chain joins TRBV6-5 and TRBJ1-4, with D unresolved. Germline loops: CDR1 MNHEY, CDR2 SVGAGI. With 6 bases removed from V and 7 bases from J, the gap between germline ends came to 12 bases. This CDR3 is 13 amino acids long. The chain's CDR3 is CASSSAGSEKLFF. The CDR3 nucleotides are TGTGCCAGCAGCAGCGCCGGAAGTGAAAAACTGTTTTTT.

The chain is built from TRBV27 and TRBJ1-2; D unclear. Trimming shortened V by 6 bases and J by 8 bases, and 13 bases separated the two germline ends. There are 12 residues in the CDR3. Germline lookup yields CDR1 MNHEY and CDR2 SMNVEV (reference sequence). CDR3 sequence reads: CASSGRGFGYTF. CDR3 nucleotide sequence: TGTGCCAGCAGCGGGAGAGGGTTCGGCTACACCTTC.

The chain is built from TRBV6-5 and TRBJ1-4, with a weak D call TRBD1 (5 bases). Trimming took 10 bases from V and 8 from J, leaving 17 bases between them. The CDR3 consists of 13 residues. Germline V gene lookup returns CDR1 MNHEY and CDR2 SVGAGI. The CDR3 DNA sequence: TGTGCCATCCGTCCGGGACTCAGCGAAAAACTGTTTTTT. As protein: CAIRPGLSEKLFF.

The genes are TRBV6-1 and TRBJ1-1, with D unresolved. V was cut by 2 bases and J by 0 bases, with 10 bases left in between. The CDR3 totals 15 residues. The V gene's germline CDR1 is MNHNS and CDR2 SASEGT. CDR3 DNA: TGTGCCAGCAGTGAACTCGCTGGCATGAACACTGAAGCTTTCTTT. Translated, it gives CASSELAGMNTEAFF.

As concerns this clone: This specimen includes other DNA sequences encoding the same CDR3. The CDR3 bases are TGTGCCAGCAGCGTTGGGACTACGAAAGAGACCCAGTACTTC. This encodes CASSVGTTKETQYF. The chain joins TRBV9 to TRBJ2-5; 7 nucleotides agree with TRBD2. The germline V gene encodes CDR1 SGDLS and CDR2 YYNGEE. Losses at the gene ends were 2 bases for V and 3 bases for J; bases not matched to a gene: 4. The CDR3 loop spans 14 amino acids.

The chain carries TRBV5-4 and TRBJ2-1, with 7 bases matching TRBD1. Germline values: CDR1 SGHNT, CDR2 YYREEE (reference sequence). CDR3 length equals 16 residues. V dropped 3 bases and J dropped 4; count of bases not matched to a gene: 10. For the CDR3, the DNA is TGTGCCAGCAGCTCTAAACAGGGGAACGGATACAATGAGCAGTTCTTC. Translating gives CASSSKQGNGYNEQFF.

The chain links TRBV2 to TRBJ2-2; no firm D call. Trimming left V 8 bases short and J 0 bases short, with 13 bases between. Germline CDR1 reads SNHLY; CDR2 reads FYNNEI. The length of the CDR3 is 15 residues. CDR3 DNA: TGTGCCAGCTTCCCAGGTCTATCGAACACCGGGGAGCTGTTTTTT. Protein product: CASFPGLSNTGELFF.

The chain links TRBV4-2 to TRBJ2-3; TRBD2 matches 13 bases. CDR3 size: 17 residues. Germline trimming cut 4 bases from V and 0 bases from J; bases unmatched to any gene: 4. Per germline, CDR1 LGHNA and CDR2 YNFKEQ. CDR3 protein: CASSRLTSGGSTDTQYF. DNA of the CDR3: TGTGCCAGCAGCCGACTGACTAGCGGGGGGAGCACAGATACGCAGTATTTT.

This rearrangement joins TRBV6-5 to TRBJ1-2, with no clear D. The CDR3 covers 13 residues. The V end was cut by 5 bases, the J end by 2 bases, with 9 bases between. CDR1 and CDR2 from the germline V gene are MNHEY and SVGAGI. This CDR3 is CASSLTINYGYTF. The CDR3 nucleotides read TGTGCCAGCAGTCTGACAATCAACTATGGCTACACCTTC.

This clone showed up just once. This chain uses TRBV4-3 with TRBJ1-5; 8 positions match TRBD1. CDR1 is LGHNA, CDR2 YSLEER, per germline. Unmatched junction bases numbered 7, after V lost 4 bases and J lost 2 bases. CDR3 length equals 16 residues. The CDR3 loop is CASSLGRGRGNQPQHF. DNA of the CDR3: TGCGCCAGCAGCCTAGGCAGGGGGCGGGGCAATCAGCCCCAGCATTTT.

The chain combines TRBV5-1 with TRBJ1-3; 7 bases agree with TRBD1. The CDR3 is 15 amino acids. J was trimmed by 4 bases and V by 1 base; bases with no gene match: 5. The V gene's germline CDR1 is SGHRS and CDR2 YFSETQ. The CDR3 coding sequence is TGCGCCAGCAGCTTGTCTTTGGGACAGGGAAACACCATATATTTT. It translates to CASSLSLGQGNTIYF.

V usage is TRBV4-1 and J usage is TRBJ2-3; D ambiguous. The germline V and J ends were trimmed by 0 bases and 6 bases, with 10 bases remaining between them. CDR3 size: 14 residues. Germline-derived CDR1 and CDR2 are MGHRA and YSYEKL. Here the CDR3 DNA reads TGCGCCAGCAGCCAAGACCAACCGGGTGATACGCAGTATTTT. Encoded protein: CASSQDQPGDTQYF.

J is TRBJ2-5 and V is TRBV2, with D maybe TRBD1 (5 bases). The germline V gene encodes CDR1 SNHLY and CDR2 FYNNEI. V was cut by 4 bases and J by 3 bases, with 6 bases left in between. This CDR3 comprises 12 residues. The CDR3 here is CASSVREETQYF. CDR3 DNA sequence: TGTGCCAGCAGTGTCAGGGAAGAGACCCAGTACTTC.

The chain has TRBV4-1 and TRBJ2-7; perhaps TRBD2 as D (7 bases). V dropped 4 bases and J dropped 2 bases, with 15 bases sitting between them. The CDR3 is 15 residues long. The germline V gene has CDR1 MGHRA and CDR2 YSYEKL. The CDR3 protein is CASSLGWGGTYEQYF. The DNA for the CDR3 is TGCGCCAGCAGCCTGGGTTGGGGGGGCACCTACGAGCAGTACTTC.

The chain is built from TRBV12-3 or TRBV12-4 and TRBJ2-5; D may be TRBD2 (5 bases). The CDR3 runs to 12 residues. Trimming pared 8 bases from V and 5 bases from J, leaving 12 bases between. In DNA, the CDR3 is TGTGCCAGCTGGTCGGGGATGGAGACCCAGTACTTC. This translates into CASWSGMETQYF.

This clone has only one observation. The gene calls are TRBV5-1 and TRBJ2-1; tentatively, D is TRBD1 (5 bases). CDR1 is SGHRS and CDR2 is YFSETQ in the germline V gene. The CDR3 has 15 residues. The V end was cut by 1 base, the J end by 3 bases, with 11 bases between. The CDR3 DNA reads TGCGCCAGCAGCTTGACAGGTCGAGACTACAATGAGCAGTTCTTC. Its protein is CASSLTGRDYNEQFF.

This chain joins TRBV12-3 or TRBV12-4 and TRBJ1-5, with D perhaps matching TRBD1 (6 bases). The CDR3 totals 13 residues. V was trimmed by 5 bases and J by 4 bases, leaving 9 bases between them. As DNA, the CDR3 is TGTGCCAGCAGTGGGACAAGAAATCAGCCCCAGCATTTT. Its protein product is CASSGTRNQPQHF.

The count of this clone is one. The chain carries TRBV7-2 and TRBJ1-4; D unclear. The CDR3 spans 12 residues. V was cut by 0 bases and J by 10 bases, with 6 bases left in between. Germline loops: CDR1 SGHTA, CDR2 FQGNSA. The CDR3 reads CASSLAEGKLFF. In DNA form, the CDR3 reads TGTGCCAGCAGCTTAGCGGAGGGAAAACTGTTTTTT.

The rearrangement links TRBV7-9 to TRBJ1-6, with 9 bases aligning to TRBD1. CDR3 length: 15 residues. The germline gives CDR1 SEHNR, CDR2 FQNEAQ (reference sequence). V was clipped by 6 bases and J by 7 bases; unmatched bases: 7. The CDR3 coding sequence is TGTGCCAGCAGGAATTCTGGGACAGGGAATTCACCCCTCCACTTT. This gives the protein CASRNSGTGNSPLHF.

The V and J genes are TRBV4-3 and TRBJ1-4, with D possibly matching TRBD1 (5 bases). The CDR3 covers 15 residues. The V end lost 4 bases, the J end lost 4 bases, and 13 bases lay between the germline ends. The germline V gene encodes CDR1 LGHNA and CDR2 YSLEER. As DNA, the CDR3 is TGCGCCAGCAGCCCGGAGGGACTGCGTAATGAAAAACTGTTTTTT. Translated, it gives CASSPEGLRNEKLFF.

The chain is built from TRBV7-6 and TRBJ2-5, with 11 bases lining up with TRBD2. This CDR3 comprises 15 residues. Germline values: CDR1 SGHVS, CDR2 FNYEAQ. V was pared by 3 bases and J by 4 bases, with 4 bases of the junction left unmatched. The CDR3 DNA is TGTGCCAGCAGCTTTAGCGGGGGGGCCGGAGAGACCCAGTACTTC. It is translated as CASSFSGGAGETQYF.